This T cell receptor (beta chain) was retrieved from a study of CD8 T cells in Susac syndrome. Study-level points and caveats: The TCR sequencing and HLA analysis in the study involved a relatively small number of individuals, as the study acknowledged.

Random hexamers were used to reverse transcribe the RNA input (about 0.45 to 1 ug). TCR beta CDR3 was amplified by immunoSEQ multiplex PCR. This amplification extended across 54 Vbeta and 13 Jbeta segments. TCRdb analysed the immunoSEQ multiplex PCR reads with MiXCR anew, one entry per CDR3 protein. The sample lists 200,000 or so distinct CDR3 sequences; about 93% were seen once. Sequencing targeted TCR beta in blood CD8+ and CD4+ T cells. This CDR3 is 16 amino acids long. CDR1 is SEHNR, CDR2 FQNEAQ, per germline (reference sequence). V lost 5 bases, J lost 0 bases, and 15 bases lay in between. Comments on this clonotype: What it binds is unknown.

Sequencing was carried out using CD8+ T cells from PBMCs. The source is a human donor with multiple sclerosis. The chain is built from TRBV7-9 and TRBJ2-3; D is ambiguous. This chain's CDR3 is CASSRVGFTSTDTQYF. DNA for the CDR3: TGTGCCAGCAGCCGCGTGGGGTTTACTAGCACAGATACGCAGTATTTT. The full variable domain, completed using reference TRBV7-9 and TRBJ2-3, is DTGVSQNPRHKITKRGQNVTFRCDPISEHNRLYWYRQTLGQGPEFLTYFQNEAQLEKSRLLSDRFSAERPKGSFSTLEIQRTEQGDSAMYLCASSRVGFTSTDTQYFGPGTRLTVL.